This T cell receptor (beta chain) was identified during a study of patients and donors after allogeneic stem cell transplantation. TCRdb passed the RT-PCR reads through MiXCR, listing each CDR3 protein once. The sample has 400,000 to 450,000 distinct CDR3 sequences, approximately 16% seen once; the top ten hold 7.2%. Germline CDR1 and CDR2: SGHKS and YYEKEE (reference sequence). The length of the CDR3 is 13 residues. V was trimmed by 7 bases and J by 5 bases, leaving 15 bases between them. J is TRBJ2-5 and V is TRBV5-5; TRBD2 might be the D (7 bases). Sequenced sample: blood, either unsorted or a sorted T cell fraction (not recorded which). The sequence came from a human donor who was either an allogeneic HSCT recipient or a stem cell or donor lymphocyte infusion donor (not recorded which). It is not recorded whose cells these are; they may come from a transplant donor. DNA for the CDR3: TGTGCCAGCCGACGGGGGGCTAGGGAGACCCAGTACTTC. Encoded protein: CASRRGARETQYF.